This record concerns one TCR beta chain sequence. No antigen is known for it. This sample is drawn from a study of beta chain features in type 1 diabetes. Every bit of the isolated RNA underwent reverse transcription, so sequencing read expressed TCRB transcripts. Measured with immunoSEQ multiplex PCR; TCRdb has only the in-frame clones, and not every one. The sample lists a few hundred thousand clones, under 13% occurring once. Notes on the study in general: The question left open here concerned HLA type influencing TCRB rearrangement. For Type 1 diabetes patients, all four CD4+ subsets carried TCRB CDR3s that were moderately but significantly shorter.

Sample: central memory CD4+ T cells from blood. This clonotype originated in a man between 18 and 29 years old in good health.

CDR3 nucleotides: TGTGCCAGCAGCAGGCAAGAGACCCAGTACTTC. Its protein is CASSRQETQYF. This chain joins TRBV5-6 and TRBJ2-5; no firm D call. V dropped 4 bases and J dropped 2 bases, with 3 bases sitting between them. The germline V gene encodes CDR1 SGHDT and CDR2 YYEEEE. The CDR3 extends over 11 amino acids.